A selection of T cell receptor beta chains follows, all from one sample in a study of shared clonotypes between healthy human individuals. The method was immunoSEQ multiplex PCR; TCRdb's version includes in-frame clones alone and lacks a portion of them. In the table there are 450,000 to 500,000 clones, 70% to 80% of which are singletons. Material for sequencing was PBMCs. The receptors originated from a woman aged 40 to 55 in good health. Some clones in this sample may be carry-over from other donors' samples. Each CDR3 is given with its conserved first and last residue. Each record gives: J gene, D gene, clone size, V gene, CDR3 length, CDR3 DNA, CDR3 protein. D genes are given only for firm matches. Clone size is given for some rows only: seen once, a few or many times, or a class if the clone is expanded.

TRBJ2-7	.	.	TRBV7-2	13	TGTGCCAGCAGCTTGGACAGACCCCGGGAGCAGTACTTC	CASSLDRPREQYF
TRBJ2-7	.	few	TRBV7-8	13	TGTGCCAGCAGCTTAGTTCAAACCTACGAGCAGTACTTC	CASSLVQTYEQYF
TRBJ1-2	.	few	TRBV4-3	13	TGCGCCAGCAGCCAAGGGACACCGTATGGCTACACCTTC	CASSQGTPYGYTF
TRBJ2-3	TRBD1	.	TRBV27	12	TGTGCCAGCAACAGGGGTGGGGATACGCAGTATTTT	CASNRGGDTQYF
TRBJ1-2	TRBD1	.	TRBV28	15	TGTGCCAGCAGGCGACACGGGGACAGGGACTATGGCTACACCTTC	CASRRHGDRDYGYTF
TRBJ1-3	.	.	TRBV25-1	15	TGTGCCAGCAGTGCAACGACAGGTACTGGAAACACCATATATTTT	CASSATTGTGNTIYF
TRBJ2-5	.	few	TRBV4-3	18	TGCGCCAGCAGCCAAGAGCCCCTTAAGAGGGGAGTCCAAGAGACCCAGTACTTC	CASSQEPLKRGVQETQYF
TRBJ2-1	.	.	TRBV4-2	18	TGTGCCAGCAGCCAAGATCCTAAGGATCACCTCTCCTACAATGAGCAGTTCTTC	CASSQDPKDHLSYNEQFF
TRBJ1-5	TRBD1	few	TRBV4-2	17	TGTGCCAGCAGCCAAGGACCTTCGAACAGGGGAAGTCAGCCCCAGCATTTT	CASSQGPSNRGSQPQHF
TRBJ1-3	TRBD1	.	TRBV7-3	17	TGTGCCAGCAGCGCCCGACAGGGGGCTCTCTCTGGAAACACCATATATTTT	CASSARQGALSGNTIYF
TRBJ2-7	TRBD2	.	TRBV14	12	TGTGCCAGCAGCCAGTTAGCGGGCGAGCAGTACTTC	CASSQLAGEQYF
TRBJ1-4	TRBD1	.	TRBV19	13	TGTGCCAGTTCTGGACAGGGTATCGAAAAACTGTTTTTT	CASSGQGIEKLFF
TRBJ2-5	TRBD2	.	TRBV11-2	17	TGTGCCAGCAGCCAATCCGGGACTAGGATCGGAGAGGAGACCCAGTACTTC	CASSQSGTRIGEETQYF
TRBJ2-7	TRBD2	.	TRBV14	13	TGTGCCAGCAGCACCACCCCGGGGGGGGAGCAGTACTTC	CASSTTPGGEQYF
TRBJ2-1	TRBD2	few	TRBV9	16	TGTGCCAGCAGCGTAGAACTAGCGGGGCCCTACAATGAGCAGTTCTTC	CASSVELAGPYNEQFF